These 19 T cell receptor beta chains were all obtained from the same sample, sequenced in a study of OX40 agonist ivuxolimab in advanced cancers. Assay used: immunoSEQ multiplex PCR; TCRdb lists only in-frame clones, some missing. Counted here are roughly 70,000 clones, almost 90% occurring once; the ten biggest clones make up roughly 2.4%. The input for sequencing was CD4+ or CD8+ T cells sorted from blood, taken in a trial of the OX40 agonist ivuxolimab. These TCRs come from an adult with an advanced solid tumor such as melanoma, head and neck, liver or kidney cancer.

The chain links TRBV19 to TRBJ2-7, with 8 bases that match TRBD2. V shed 3 bases, J shed 0 bases, and the junction held 10 bases outside the gene matches. This CDR3 is 17 amino acids long. Germline V gene sequence: CDR1 LNHDA, CDR2 SQIVND (reference sequence). The CDR3 reads CASSIGTGLAGSYEQYF. The CDR3 region has the DNA TGTGCCAGTAGTATCGGTACCGGTCTAGCGGGCTCCTACGAGCAGTACTTC.

The V and J genes are TRBV7-3 and TRBJ2-5; 7 nucleotides match TRBD2. V shed 1 base and J 1 base; nucleotides not matched to a gene: 12. Germline CDR1 and CDR2: SGHTA and FQGTGA. CDR3 length equals 18 residues. CDR3: CASSLRHDVGGTQETQYF. For the CDR3, the DNA is TGTGCCAGCAGCTTAAGACATGATGTGGGAGGGACCCAAGAGACCCAGTACTTC.

The chain couples TRBV21-1 to TRBJ1-1. TRBV21-1 is a pseudogene segment. This CDR3 has 14 residues. The CDR3 here is CASSKQSSEPRAFF. In nucleotides, the CDR3 is TGTGCCAGCAGCAAACAGAGTTCCGAACCTAGGGCTTTCTTT.

V and J are TRBV4-2 and TRBJ2-7; 8 nucleotides line up with TRBD2. In germline, CDR1 is LGHNA, CDR2 YNFKEQ. This CDR3 region has 17 residues. V shed 1 base and J 2 bases; nucleotides not matched to a gene: 10. The CDR3 DNA is TGTGCCAGCAGCCAAGGCCGTAGCGGGGCCCTCGCCTACGAGCAGTACTTC. Translation: CASSQGRSGALAYEQYF.

V usage is TRBV15 and J usage is TRBJ2-3; D call uncertain. This CDR3 has 14 residues. CDR1 is LNHNV and CDR2 is YYDKDF in the germline V gene (reference sequence). V shed 5 bases and J shed 2 bases, with 11 bases lying between them. This CDR3 reads CATSPGFSTDTQYF. The CDR3 coding sequence is TGTGCCACCAGCCCCGGATTCTCCACAGATACGCAGTATTTT.

This clone was counted a single time. This chain links TRBV5-4 with TRBJ2-2; weak D call: TRBD1 (6 bases). Deletions cut 1 base from V and 3 bases from J, with 10 bases between. The germline CDR1 and CDR2 sequences are SGHNT and YYREEE (reference sequence). This CDR3 is built from 15 residues. CDR3 DNA: TGTGCCAGCAGCTTGAACAGGGACCACACCGGGGAGCTGTTTTTT. Its protein product is CASSLNRDHTGELFF.

The chain joins TRBV27 to TRBJ2-7; TRBD2 agrees at 7 bases. Germline V lookup: CDR1 MNHEY, CDR2 SMNVEV (reference sequence). Losses at the gene ends were 8 bases for V and 6 bases for J; bases not matched to a gene: 7. The CDR3 spans 12 residues. This CDR3 is CASVGGTGEQYF. CDR3 bases: TGTGCCAGCGTGGGAGGGACGGGCGAGCAGTACTTC.

The chain links TRBV19 to TRBJ2-6, with D possibly matching TRBD1 (5 bases). The CDR3 is made up of 16 amino acids. Germline CDR1 and CDR2: LNHDA and SQIVND (reference sequence). Trimming removed 8 bases from V and 2 bases from J, with 16 bases in between. The CDR3 here is CASEQSRGPGANVLTF. The CDR3 region has the DNA TGTGCCAGTGAACAGTCAAGGGGCCCTGGGGCCAACGTCCTGACTTTC.

V gene TRBV5-4 combines with J gene TRBJ1-1; D is unresolved. Trimming cost V 4 bases and J 1 base, with 20 bases left between them. Per germline, CDR1 SGHNT and CDR2 YYREEE (reference sequence). The CDR3 runs 17 residues. DNA of the CDR3: TGTGCCAGCAGCCAACCTCCACTACCCCGGCGGAACACTGAAGCTTTCTTT. Protein: CASSQPPLPRRNTEAFF.

CDR3 nucleotides: TGTGCCAGCAGTCCCCCAGGGGCGGTCACTGAAGCTTTCTTT. Translating it yields CASSPPGAVTEAFF. The chain uses TRBV28 and TRBJ1-1; perhaps TRBD1 as D (6 bases). CDR1 is MDHEN, CDR2 SYDVKM, per germline. This CDR3 is built from 14 residues. V was shortened by 5 bases and J by 4 bases, with 14 bases between the two germline ends.

The V call is TRBV2, the J call TRBJ1-2, with D hard to call. In germline, CDR1 is SNHLY, CDR2 FYNNEI. The CDR3 has 13 residues. V was pared by 4 bases and J by 6 bases, with 12 bases between. CDR3 coding DNA: TGTGCCAGCAGTGTAATGGTAGCTCATGGCTACACCTTC. This encodes CASSVMVAHGYTF.

The V and J genes are TRBV7-2 and TRBJ2-1; 15 bases are a match to TRBD2. The V gene's germline CDR1 is SGHTA and CDR2 FQGNSA. CDR3 length equals 17 residues. Germline trimming cut 1 base from V and 10 bases from J; bases unmatched to any gene: 8. The CDR3 DNA is TGTGCCAGCAGCTTAGGTGGACTAGCGGGGGGGCCTAGAGAGCAGTTCTTC. Amino acids: CASSLGGLAGGPREQFF.

The chain links TRBV28 to TRBJ1-3; possibly TRBD1 for D (5 bases). Between the trimmed V and J ends, which lost 3 bases and 0 bases, there was a span of 9 bases. The germline V gene encodes CDR1 MDHEN and CDR2 SYDVKM. The CDR3 covers 15 residues. CDR3 coding DNA: TGTGCCAGCAGTTTGGGGCAGACCTCTGGAAACACCATATATTTT. Protein: CASSLGQTSGNTIYF.

The rearrangement links TRBV6-1 to TRBJ1-2; D unresolved. Germline V CDR1 and CDR2: MNHNS, SASEGT. The CDR3 has 16 residues. Trimming pared 0 bases from V and 4 bases from J, leaving 15 bases between. CDR3 region: CASSEAGRPGLYGYTF. In DNA, the CDR3 is TGTGCCAGCAGTGAAGCGGGCAGACCCGGACTCTATGGCTACACCTTC.

The gene calls are TRBV6-5 and TRBJ1-3, with a possible D match to TRBD1 (5 bases). Germline assignment: CDR1 MNHEY and CDR2 SVGAGI. Trimming took 6 bases from V and 3 from J, leaving 15 bases between them. The CDR3 runs 15 residues. CDR3 in DNA: TGTGCCAGCAGCCTAGGCAGGGTAGATGGAAACACCATATATTTT. This sequence encodes CASSLGRVDGNTIYF.

The V call is TRBV5-4, the J call TRBJ2-5; the D is unclear. Trimming pared 2 bases from V and 1 base from J, leaving 6 bases between. CDR1 is SGHNT, CDR2 YYREEE, per germline (reference sequence). This CDR3 is 13 amino acids long. CDR3 nucleotide sequence: TGTGCCAGCAGCTTAGGGCTCCAAGAGACCCAGTACTTC. Translated: CASSLGLQETQYF.

This clone was observed a few times. CDR3 residues: CAWRMPPRTEAFF. CDR3 DNA sequence: TGTGCCTGGAGAATGCCTCCGCGGACTGAAGCTTTCTTT. This chain uses TRBV30 with TRBJ1-1, with D unclear. V dropped 3 bases and J dropped 5 bases, with 13 bases sitting between them. The CDR3 consists of 13 residues. Per the germline V gene, CDR1 is GTSNPN and CDR2 is SVGIG (reference sequence).

The rearrangement uses TRBV20-1 and TRBJ2-1; D unresolved. The CDR3 runs to 10 residues. V lost 3 bases, J lost 10 bases, and 7 bases lay in between. Germline V gene lookup returns CDR1 DFQATT and CDR2 SNEGSKA (reference sequence). The DNA for the CDR3 is TGCAGTGCTAGCTCACCCGAGCAGTTCTTC. This sequence encodes CSASSPEQFF.

The chain uses TRBV9 and TRBJ2-5; tentative D call: TRBD2 (7 bases). Germline V gene data show CDR1 as SGDLS and CDR2 as YYNGEE. V lost 5 bases, J lost 4 bases, and 12 bases lay in between. CDR3 size: 13 residues. In DNA, the CDR3 is TGTGCCAGCAGAAGGGGGGGGCGAGAGACCCAGTACTTC. The encoded protein is CASRRGGRETQYF.